This TCR beta chain came from a study of tumor-infiltrating lymphocytes in oesophageal squamous cell carcinoma. V was shortened by 3 bases and J by 3 bases, with 6 bases between the two germline ends. CDR3 size: 12 residues. Germline-derived CDR1 and CDR2 are MNHNS and SASEGT. One entry per CDR3 protein, called by TCRdb with MiXCR from the PCR reads. The sample carries about 23,000 distinct CDR3 sequences, under 50% recorded once. This clonotype originated in a male donor with esophageal squamous cell carcinoma. The chain couples TRBV6-1 to TRBJ2-7; the D is unclear. What was sequenced was esophageal tumor tissue. DNA of the CDR3: TGTGCCAGCAGTGAGAGGTACTACGAGCAGTACTTC. The encoded protein is CASSERYYEQYF.